This T cell receptor beta chain came from a study of memory CD4+ T cells and cytomegalovirus serostatus. Looking at the study overall: This sample comes from healthy Belgian adults, eight or nine CMV seropositive, around 26 seronegative. Study-wide results and caveats: CD4+ memory repertoires contained about 40% of the roughly 160 reported CMV TCRbeta sequences. Suggested: most of the CMV-linked TCR signature lies in CD4+ memory cells.

The sort gate was single viable CD3+CD4+CD8-CD45RO+ cells for memory CD4+ T cells. About this clone: What it binds is not known.

This CDR3 has 14 amino acids. Germline-derived CDR1 and CDR2 are LNHDA and SQIVND (reference sequence). V gave up 1 base and J gave up 13 bases; unmatched junction bases: 7. In the authors' workflow: Out-of-frame sequences were removed, leaving roughly 2.1 million distinct TCRbeta sequences. Clones were sequenced by immunoSEQ multiplex PCR, and TCRdb holds only the in-frame ones, with some missing. That table is the source of V, J and clone size, and D and trimming were worked out from the DNA. The sample yields about 80,000 clones, approximately 84% seen once. The receptor comes from an adult in good health and CMV-seronegative. The rearrangement uses TRBV19 and TRBJ1-4; 9 nucleotides match TRBD1. The specimen was memory CD4+ T cells from blood. For the CDR3, the DNA is TGTGCCAGTAGTATAGCACCGGGACAGGGTAGACTGTTTTTT. Its protein product is CASSIAPGQGRLFF. Drawing the rest from reference TRBV19 and TRBJ1-4, the complete variable domain is DGGITQSPKYLFRKEGQNVTLSCEQNLNHDAMYWYRQDPGQGLRLIYYSQIVNDFQKGDIAEGYSVSREKKESFPLTVTSAQKNPTAFYLCASSIAPGQGRLFFGSGTQLSVL.